The 8 T cell receptor beta chains listed next were all sequenced from one sample in a study of cytomegalovirus exposure and HLA in healthy donors. Clones were read by immunoSEQ multiplex PCR, and TCRdb kept only the in-frame ones, dropping some. The profile shows tens of thousands of clones, approximately 91% of them singletons. Sequenced sample: PBMCs. Receptors were obtained from a man aged 25 to 40 in good health and CMV-seronegative.

The V gene is TRBV30, the J gene TRBJ2-4; no clear D gene. The CDR3 consists of 13 residues. V was cut by 1 base and J by 8 bases, with 12 bases left in between. Per the germline V gene, CDR1 is GTSNPN and CDR2 is SVGIG (reference sequence). The CDR3 is CAWSEMRLDIQYF. DNA for the CDR3: TGTGCCTGGAGTGAAATGCGGCTAGACATTCAGTACTTC.

The rearrangement joins TRBV4-2 to TRBJ1-2, with D possibly being TRBD1 (6 bases). The CDR3 length is 14 residues. Trimming took off 2 bases at V and 7 bases at J, with 14 bases between the two ends. Germline CDR1 reads LGHNA; CDR2 reads YNFKEQ. In nucleotides, the CDR3 is TGTGCCAGCAGCCAATCACAGGGATCGGGTGGCTACACCTTC. The encoded protein is CASSQSQGSGGYTF.

The chain joins TRBV6-5 to TRBJ1-2; D gene uncertain. CDR1 and CDR2 (germline): MNHEY, SVGAGI. Deletions cut 4 bases from V and 4 bases from J, with 7 bases between. The CDR3 runs to 12 residues. The CDR3 loop reads CASSSSSYGYTF. In DNA, the CDR3 is TGTGCCAGCAGTTCGAGTTCCTATGGCTACACCTTC.

The genes are TRBV19 and TRBJ2-5; 10 nucleotides match TRBD1. The germline V gene encodes CDR1 LNHDA and CDR2 SQIVND (reference sequence). The CDR3 length is 15 residues. Trimming removed 0 bases from V and 5 bases from J; junction bases left unmatched: 3. The CDR3 bases are TGTGCCAGTAGTATAGAGACAGGGGGCAAGGAGACCCAGTACTTC. Protein product: CASSIETGGKETQYF.

Only one count was recorded for this clone. CDR3 in amino acids: CASGQGAINNEQFF. DNA of the CDR3: TGCGCCAGCGGGCAGGGGGCGATCAACAATGAGCAGTTCTTC. The J gene is TRBJ2-1, the V gene TRBV5-1, with TRBD1 identical over 8 bases. V gave up 7 bases and J gave up 5 bases; unmatched junction bases: 8. The CDR3 loop spans 14 amino acids. Germline V gene data show CDR1 as SGHRS and CDR2 as YFSETQ. The full variable domain, rest sourced from reference TRBV5-1 and TRBJ2-1, is KAGVTQTPRYLIKTRGQQVTLSCSPISGHRSVSWYQQTPGQGLQFLFEYFSETQRNKGNFPGRFSGRQFSNSRSEMNVSTLELGDSALYLCASGQGAINNEQFFGPGTRLTVL.

The chain joins TRBV28 to TRBJ2-2, with a possible D match to TRBD2 (5 bases). This CDR3 spans 15 amino acids. Trimming shortened V by 3 bases and J by 1 base, and 9 bases separated the two germline ends. Germline CDR1 reads MDHEN; CDR2 reads SYDVKM. For the CDR3, the DNA is TGTGCCAGCAGTTTCCGGACTCTGAACACCGGGGAGCTGTTTTTT. This encodes CASSFRTLNTGELFF.

The rearrangement uses TRBV10-3 and TRBJ2-3; no definite D call. V lost 2 bases, J lost 4 bases, and 10 bases lay in between. The CDR3 is 14 residues long. Germline values: CDR1 ENHRY, CDR2 SYGVKD. In DNA form, the CDR3 reads TGTGCCATCAGTGAGGGCCCCTCTTCAGATACGCAGTATTTT. It yields the protein CAISEGPSSDTQYF.

The rearrangement uses TRBV6-5 and TRBJ1-3, with 8 bases matching TRBD1. Germline-derived CDR1 and CDR2 are MNHEY and SVGAGI. There are 13 residues in the CDR3. Trimming at V came to 6 bases and at J to 8 bases, leaving 6 bases not matched to a gene. Here the CDR3 DNA reads TGTGCCAGCAGACAGGGGGGGCGGGACACCATATATTTT. It codes for CASRQGGRDTIYF.